This T cell receptor beta chain was identified during a study of blood T cell repertoires in COVID-19. Generated by immunoSEQ multiplex PCR, the TCRdb table keeps only in-frame clones and is missing some. This sample has approximately 300,000 clones, with around 87% found just once. The CDR3 is 17 residues long. V gave up 6 bases and J gave up 0 bases; unmatched junction bases: 9. The germline V gene has CDR1 MNHEY and CDR2 SVGEGT. The receptor's source is a woman between 50 and 59 years old with active or convalescent COVID-19. V is TRBV6-2 or TRBV6-3 and J is TRBJ1-5; 9 positions match TRBD1. Sequences were obtained from peripheral blood. The DNA of the CDR3 is TGTGCCAGCAGCCTGACAGGGGGATACAATAGCAATCAGCCCCAGCATTTT. This codes for CASSLTGGYNSNQPQHF.